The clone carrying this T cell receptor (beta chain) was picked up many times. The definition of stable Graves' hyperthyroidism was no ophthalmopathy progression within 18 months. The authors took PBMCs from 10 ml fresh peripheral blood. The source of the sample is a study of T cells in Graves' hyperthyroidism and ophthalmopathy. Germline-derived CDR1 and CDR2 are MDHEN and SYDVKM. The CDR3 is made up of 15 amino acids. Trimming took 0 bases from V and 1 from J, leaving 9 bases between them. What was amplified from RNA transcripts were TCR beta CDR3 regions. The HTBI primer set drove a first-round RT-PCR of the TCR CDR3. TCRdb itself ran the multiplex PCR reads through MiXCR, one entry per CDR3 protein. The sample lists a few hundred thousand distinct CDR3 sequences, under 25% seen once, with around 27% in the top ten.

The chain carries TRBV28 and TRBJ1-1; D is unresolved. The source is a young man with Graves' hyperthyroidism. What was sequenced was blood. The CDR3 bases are TGTGCCAGCAGTTTATGCTTTCAGGCGAACACTGAAGCTTTCTTT. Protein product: CASSLCFQANTEAFF.